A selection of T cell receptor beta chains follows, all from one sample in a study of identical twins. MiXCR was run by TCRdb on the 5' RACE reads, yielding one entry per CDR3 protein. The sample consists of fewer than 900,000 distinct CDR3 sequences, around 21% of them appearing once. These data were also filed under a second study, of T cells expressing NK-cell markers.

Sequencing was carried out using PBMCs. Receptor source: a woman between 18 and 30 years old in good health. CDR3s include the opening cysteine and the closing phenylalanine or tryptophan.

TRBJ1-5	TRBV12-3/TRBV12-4	CASSINNQPQHF
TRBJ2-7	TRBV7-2	CASSPWGQAVYEQYF
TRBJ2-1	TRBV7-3	CASSSGRGNEQFF
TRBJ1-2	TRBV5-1	CASSVYRANYGYTF
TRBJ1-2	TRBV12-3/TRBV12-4	CASSPGQGRYGYTF
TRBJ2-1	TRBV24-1	CATSAAGQGNNEQFF
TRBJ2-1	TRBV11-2	CASSLVRGPQWNEQFF
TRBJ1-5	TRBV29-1	CSVGWGSNQPQHF
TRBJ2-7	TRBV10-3	CAITAGRGYEQYF
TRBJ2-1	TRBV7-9	CASSSVGRGYNEQFF
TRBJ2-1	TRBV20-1	CSARSGGGNEQFF
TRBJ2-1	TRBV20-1	CSARASVGGQGNEQFF
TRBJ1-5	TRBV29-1	CSVVWLSGQHNQPQHF
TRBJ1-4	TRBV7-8	CASRLGQAINEKLFF
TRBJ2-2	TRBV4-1	CASSQVGWEGTGELFF
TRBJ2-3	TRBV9	CASSEGTSPSTDTQYF
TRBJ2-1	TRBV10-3	CAISEFWGDEQFF
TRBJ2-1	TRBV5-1	CASSLVIAGANEQFF
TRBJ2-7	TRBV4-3	CASSQELDYEQYF
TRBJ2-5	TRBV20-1	CSASKGSGAKGETQYF
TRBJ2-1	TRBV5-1	CASSFNEYNEQFF
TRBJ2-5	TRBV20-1	CSARDSSANQETQYF
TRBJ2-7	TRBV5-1	CASSLVETGDTYEQYF
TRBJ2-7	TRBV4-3	CASSQDLQGYEQYF
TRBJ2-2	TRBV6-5	CASSYSWRGELFF
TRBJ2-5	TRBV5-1	CASSPDSEGLETQYF
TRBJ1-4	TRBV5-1	CASRWEGGPTNEKLFF
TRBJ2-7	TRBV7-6	CASSLGVGGEQYF